This record concerns one TCR beta chain sequence. What it recognizes is unknown. This specimen comes from a study of lymphopenia after photon versus proton radiotherapy. Study-wide findings and caveats: Relative stability marked proton patients; photon patients lost diversity and naive cells.

The CDR3 is 15 residues long. Trimming stripped 5 bases from V and 0 bases from J, with 8 bases between. Germline values: CDR1 LNHNV, CDR2 YYDKDF (reference sequence). The data were produced by immunoSEQ multiplex PCR, yet TCRdb's version contains in-frame clones alone and is incomplete. The table includes fewer than 25,000 clones, roughly four fifths detected once. The input for sequencing was peripheral blood, taken from a patient treated with photon-based radiotherapy. This chain connects TRBV15 to TRBJ1-6; D is possibly TRBD1 (5 bases). The source of this sequence is a woman aged 45-65 years with pancreatic cancer. CDR3 DNA sequence: TGTGCCACCAGCGGGGGGAGCTCCTATAATTCACCCCTCCACTTT. Protein: CATSGGSSYNSPLHF.